The source of this TCR beta chain is a study of shared clonotypes between healthy human individuals (dated by TCRdb to 2018 to 2020). At the level of the whole study: The cohort included three men and two women between 18 and 49 years of age. Between about 0.8 and 9.5 billion PBMCs per donor were obtained by leukapheresis. For each donor, CD4 naive and CD4 memory were each run on three plates, CD8 naive on two plates, and CD8 memory on one plate. To estimate repertoire size and how much clonotype sharing occurs between individuals, the study deeply sequenced the blood TCR repertoires of roughly 5 healthy adults. To increase sequencing depth and limit assay-specific biases, TCR repertoire library preparation and sequencing were carried out by different laboratories using diverse techniques.

CD8 naive samples were obtained by positive selection for CCR7 among CD45RO-negative cells, yielding a CD45RA+CCR7+ population from which TemRA cells were excluded. The donors were healthy, HIV-negative adults who had no recently reported acute infections or vaccinations. Every donor was a Caucasian adult residing in Nashville, Tennessee, USA. Blood was obtained by leukapheresis, after which PBMCs were separated by Ficoll-Histopaque density gradient centrifugation and cryopreserved in liquid nitrogen vapor phase. Analytical flow cytometry was used to check the purity and quantity of each magnetically sorted T cell population. Each sorted fraction had its genomic DNA isolated and then quantified by UV absorbance on a Nanodrop 2000c. Using the deep immunoSEQ assay, TCR CDR3 regions were amplified from genomic DNA by multiplex PCR. Extracted genomic DNA from each cell subset was distributed evenly across all wells of several immunoSEQ 96-well plates, and each plate was treated as a replicate. For sorted subsets, about 210 ng of genomic DNA, equivalent to roughly 30,000 T cell genomes, went into each replicate PCR. Purified libraries were quantified with a Qubit 3.0 fluorometer, sized on a Bioanalyzer 2100, and re-quantified with the KAPA Library Quantification kit. Each immunoSEQ 96-well plate was sequenced on its own single-read 150-cycle Illumina NextSeq 550 flow cell. In the paper's pipeline: Because the immunoSEQ output included only junctional sequences and no quality scores, the filtering could not be the same as the filtering used for full-length reads. Sequences were annotated with PyIR, a Python wrapper for IgBLAST v1.9, and V/J genes and CDR3 were assigned using IMGT germline references. Reads were removed for weak V/J assignments (E-value above 1e-6), missing CDR3, stop codons, out-of-frame junctions, or ambiguous translated residues. V3J clonotypes were defined by identical inferred V gene, J gene, and CDR3 amino acid sequence. Percentage overlap between repertoires was computed as shared unique clonotypes divided by the size of the smaller repertoire. RTK rarefaction, the Chao1 estimator, and Recon v2.1 estimates of unobserved clonotypes were used to assess repertoire richness. For all TCRbeta clonotypes obtained by the gDNA method from four donors, generation probabilities were computed with OLGA. TCRdb obtained this table from immuneACCESS and retained in-frame rearrangements with V and J assigned. These tables miss some clones; where compared with another copy, unresolved V genes account for less than half of the shortfall, and the remainder is unexplained. From that table come the V and J calls and clone size; the DNA was used to work out D and trimming. This sample lists about 2 million clones; about 95% were detected once. Together, the top ten hold 0.9% to 1.5% of the sample.

Concerning this clone itself: This receptor's antigen is unknown. One junction end disagrees with the germline gene, perhaps due to a read error.

Study-level results and caveats: Sharing across several donors was observed for around 5% of naive CD4, less than 4% of naive CD8, over 2% of memory CD4, and about 0.39% of memory CD8 clonotypes. Only blood was sampled, and tissue TCR repertoires likely differ from those in blood. Incomplete sequencing was indicated by rarefaction of sorted-subset datasets, despite the large sequencing depth. The small number of donors limited the genetic and exposure-history diversity represented. Pairwise subsampling led to the expectation that sequencing depth would affect the degree of clonotype sharing among donors. Compared with non-shared clonotypes, clonotypes shared by all four sorted-subset donors had higher generation probabilities. Naive subsets generally had larger estimated clonotype richness than memory subsets did.

The germline V gene (reference sequence) supplies CDR1 SSHAT and CDR2 FNYEAQ. Its CDR3 holds 13 amino acids, cysteine through phenylalanine. The retained sequence is limited to the CDR3, 39 bases, with the frame set at the first base. The material sequenced was naive CD8+ T cells sorted from blood. What the cell subset or site label conveys for this sample: CD45RA+CCR7+. The rearranged chain carries TRBV7-7 and TRBJ2-1, with no D gene named confidently. This TCR was sampled from a man younger than 35 in good health. The CDR3 here reads CASSLGVDNEQFF. The DNA is TGTGCTAGCAGTTTGGGCGTGGACAATGAGCAGTTCTTC.